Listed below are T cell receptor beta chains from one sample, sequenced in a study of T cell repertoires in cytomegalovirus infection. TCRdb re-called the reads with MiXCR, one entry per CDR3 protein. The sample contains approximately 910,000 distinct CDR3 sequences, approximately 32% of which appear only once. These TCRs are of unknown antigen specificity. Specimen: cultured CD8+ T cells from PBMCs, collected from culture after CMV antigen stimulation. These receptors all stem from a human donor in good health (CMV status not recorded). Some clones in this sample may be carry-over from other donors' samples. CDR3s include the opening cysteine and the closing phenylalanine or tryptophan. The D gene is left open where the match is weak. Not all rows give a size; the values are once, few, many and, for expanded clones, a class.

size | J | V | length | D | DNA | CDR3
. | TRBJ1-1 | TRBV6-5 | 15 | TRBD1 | TGTGCCAGCAGTCCCGCCGACAGGGGATGGACTGAAGCTTTCTTT | CASSPADRGWTEAFF
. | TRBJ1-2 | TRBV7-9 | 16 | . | TGTGCCAGCAGCCTCGTAGCCCCAGGGGATATCTATGGCTACACCTTC | CASSLVAPGDIYGYTF
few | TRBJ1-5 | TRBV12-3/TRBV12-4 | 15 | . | TGTGCCAGCAGGGGGGACACCAATAGCAATCAGCCCCAGCATTTT | CASRGDTNSNQPQHF
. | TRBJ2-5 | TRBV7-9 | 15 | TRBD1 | TGTGCCAGCAGCTTCAGGGGGCCCCCACAAGAGACCCAGTACTTC | CASSFRGPPQETQYF
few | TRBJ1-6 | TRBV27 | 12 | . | TGTGCCAGCAGTCATTATAATTCACCCCTCCACTTT | CASSHYNSPLHF
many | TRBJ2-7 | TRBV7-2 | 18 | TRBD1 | TGTGCCAGCAGCCCGATCCCGGGACAGTCAAAGACGCCCTACGAGCAGTACTTC | CASSPIPGQSKTPYEQYF
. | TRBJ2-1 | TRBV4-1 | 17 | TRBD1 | TGCGCCAGCAGCCTCTCGAGGGGCACAGGGGCCTACAATGAGCAGTTCTTC | CASSLSRGTGAYNEQFF
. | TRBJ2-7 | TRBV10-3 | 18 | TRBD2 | TGTGCCATCAGGGGGACTAGCGGGGTTAAATCGAGCTCCTACGAGCAGTACTTC | CAIRGTSGVKSSSYEQYF
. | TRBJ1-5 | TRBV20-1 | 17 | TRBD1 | TGCAGTGCTAGACCCCCTCCGGACAGGGTCGACAATCAGCCCCAGCATTTT | CSARPPPDRVDNQPQHF
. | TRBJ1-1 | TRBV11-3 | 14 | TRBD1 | TGTGCCTCCCACACCGACACAGGGGAGACTGAAGCTTTCTTT | CASHTDTGETEAFF
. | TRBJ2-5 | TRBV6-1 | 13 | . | TGTGCCAGCAGTGAAGTTGAGGTTGAGACCCAGTACTTC | CASSEVEVETQYF
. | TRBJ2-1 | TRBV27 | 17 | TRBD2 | TGTGCCAGCAGTTCGCTTACTAGCGGGGGGGCGACCAATGAGCAGTTCTTC | CASSSLTSGGATNEQFF
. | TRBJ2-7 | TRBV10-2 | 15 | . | TGCGCCAGCAGTGTGGGGGTATCAGACGACTACGAGCAGTACTTC | CASSVGVSDDYEQYF
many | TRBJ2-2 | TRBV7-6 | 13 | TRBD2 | TGTGCCAGCAGCCGTTCGGGAGGCGGGGAGCTGTTTTTT | CASSRSGGGELFF
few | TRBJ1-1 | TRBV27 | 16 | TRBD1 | TGTGCCAGCAGTTTCGGAGGGGGCGCGAGGTTGGCTGAAGCTTTCTTT | CASSFGGGARLAEAFF
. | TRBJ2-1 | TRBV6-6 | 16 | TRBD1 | TGTGCCAGCAGTAAACCGGGACAGGGGGCCTACAATGAGCAGTTCTTC | CASSKPGQGAYNEQFF
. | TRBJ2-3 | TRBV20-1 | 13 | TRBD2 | TGCAGTGCACCCGGGGGGACGGGAGATACGCAGTATTTT | CSAPGGTGDTQYF
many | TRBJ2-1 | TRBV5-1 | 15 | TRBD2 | TGTGCCAGCAGCTCCCTAGCGGGACCGTACAATGAGCAGTTCTTC | CASSSLAGPYNEQFF
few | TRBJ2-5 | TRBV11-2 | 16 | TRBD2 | TGTGCCAGCAGCTCTCCGGAGGAGCGGGGTGGAGAGACCCAGTACTTC | CASSSPEERGGETQYF
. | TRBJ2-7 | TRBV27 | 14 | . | TGTGCCAGCAGTAGCCTGGTCACCTCCTACGAGCAGTACTTC | CASSSLVTSYEQYF
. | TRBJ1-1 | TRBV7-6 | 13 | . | TGTGCCACCGAGCCGCGAGCGGGTGCTGAAGCTTTCTTT | CATEPRAGAEAFF
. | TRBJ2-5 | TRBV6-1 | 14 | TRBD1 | TGTGCCAGCAGTGGGGGACAGGGTCCCGAGACCCAGTACTTC | CASSGGQGPETQYF
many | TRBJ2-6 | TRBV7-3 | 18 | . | TGTGCCAGCAGCTTACACGACGGAGCGAACAACGGGGCCAACGTCCTGACTTTC | CASSLHDGANNGANVLTF
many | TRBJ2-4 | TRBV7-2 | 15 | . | TGTGCCAGCAGCCAAGACGACAGGGCCAAAAACATTCAGTACTTC | CASSQDDRAKNIQYF
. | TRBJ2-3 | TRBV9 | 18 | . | TGTGCCAGCAGCGTAGAGAGGGGGGACATCGTACGCACAGATACGCAGTATTTT | CASSVERGDIVRTDTQYF
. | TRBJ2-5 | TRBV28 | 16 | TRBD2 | TGTGCCAGCAGTTTATGGGGGAGGGAGTACCAAGAGACCCAGTACTTC | CASSLWGREYQETQYF
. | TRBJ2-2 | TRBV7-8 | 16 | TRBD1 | TGTGCCAGCAGCCCTCCGGGACAGGGGTACACCGGGGAGCTGTTTTTT | CASSPPGQGYTGELFF
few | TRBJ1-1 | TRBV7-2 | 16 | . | TGTGCCAGCAGCTTAGAGCCCGTGTGGGGAGGCACTGAAGCTTTCTTT | CASSLEPVWGGTEAFF
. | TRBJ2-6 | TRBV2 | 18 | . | TGTGCCAGCAGTGAAGAGAGCGGCAGGGACTCTGGGGCCAACGTCCTGACTTTC | CASSEESGRDSGANVLTF
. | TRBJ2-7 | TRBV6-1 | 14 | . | TGTGCCAGCAGTGACTCAGGGGAGCCCTACGAGCAGTACTTC | CASSDSGEPYEQYF
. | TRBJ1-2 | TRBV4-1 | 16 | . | TGCGCCAGCAGCCAAGATTTCGGGGTTATTTTTCGTGGCTACACCTTC | CASSQDFGVIFRGYTF
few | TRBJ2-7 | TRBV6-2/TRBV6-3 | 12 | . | TGTGCCAGCACCGGGACCCCCTACGAGCAGTACTTC | CASTGTPYEQYF
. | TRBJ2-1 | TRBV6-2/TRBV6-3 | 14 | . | TGTGCCAACAGTTCCTTCTTTGGGTCCCGGGGGACGTTCTTC | CANSSFFGSRGTFF
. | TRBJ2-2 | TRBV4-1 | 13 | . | TGCGCCAGCAGCGGTACAGGGAACCGGGAGCTGTTTTTT | CASSGTGNRELFF
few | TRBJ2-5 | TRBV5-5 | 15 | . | TGTGCCAGCAGCTTGGGGACAGCCGGGGGGGAGACCCAGTACTTC | CASSLGTAGGETQYF
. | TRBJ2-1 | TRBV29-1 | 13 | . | TGCAGCGTTGAAGCGGGGGTATACAATGAGCAGTTCTTC | CSVEAGVYNEQFF
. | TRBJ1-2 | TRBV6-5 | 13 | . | TGTGCCAGCTCTTCGGAGATTCACTATGGCTACACCTTC | CASSSEIHYGYTF
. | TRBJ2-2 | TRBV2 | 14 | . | TGTGCCAACAGTGTCAGGCAGGGGATTTGGGAGCTGTTTTTT | CANSVRQGIWELFF
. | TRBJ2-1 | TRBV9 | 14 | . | TGTGCCAGCAGCGTAGAATACAGGGTCAATGAGCAGTTCTTC | CASSVEYRVNEQFF
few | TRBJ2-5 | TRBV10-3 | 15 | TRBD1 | TGTGCCATCAGAACCGGGACAGGGTTCCAAGAGACCCAGTACTTC | CAIRTGTGFQETQYF
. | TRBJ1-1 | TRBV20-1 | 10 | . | TGCAGTGCTATAGACATGGAAGCTTTCTTT | CSAIDMEAFF
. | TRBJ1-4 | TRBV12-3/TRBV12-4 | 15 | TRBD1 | TGTGCCAGCAGTGACAGGGGGCAAATAGCCGAAAAACTGTTTTTT | CASSDRGQIAEKLFF
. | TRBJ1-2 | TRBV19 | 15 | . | TGTGCCAGTAAATCGGTATCATCCACTAACTATGGCTACACCTTC | CASKSVSSTNYGYTF
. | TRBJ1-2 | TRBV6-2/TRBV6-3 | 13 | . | TGTGCCAGCAGTTGGTGGAGAAAGAATGGCTACACCTTC | CASSWWRKNGYTF
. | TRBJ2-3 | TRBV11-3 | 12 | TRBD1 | TGTGCCAGCAGCTTGAGGGGGCATACGCAGTATTTT | CASSLRGHTQYF
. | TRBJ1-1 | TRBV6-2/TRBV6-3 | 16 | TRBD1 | TGTGCCAGCAGTTTTACCCAAACCGGGACAGGGCGTGAAGCTTTCTTT | CASSFTQTGTGREAFF
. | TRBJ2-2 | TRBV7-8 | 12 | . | TGTGCCAGCATCCCCCTACCCGGGGAGCTGTTTTTT | CASIPLPGELFF
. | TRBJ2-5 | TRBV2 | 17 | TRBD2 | TGTGCCAGCACCTCAGAGGGGGGACTAGCGGAGCAAGAGACCCAGTACTTC | CASTSEGGLAEQETQYF
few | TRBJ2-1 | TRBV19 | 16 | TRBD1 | TGTGCCAGTAGTTTCCGGGACAGGGGCTCCTACAATGAGCAGTTCTTC | CASSFRDRGSYNEQFF
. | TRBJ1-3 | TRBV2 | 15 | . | TGTGCCAGCAGTGAATTTGACAGCCCTGGAAACACCATATATTTT | CASSEFDSPGNTIYF